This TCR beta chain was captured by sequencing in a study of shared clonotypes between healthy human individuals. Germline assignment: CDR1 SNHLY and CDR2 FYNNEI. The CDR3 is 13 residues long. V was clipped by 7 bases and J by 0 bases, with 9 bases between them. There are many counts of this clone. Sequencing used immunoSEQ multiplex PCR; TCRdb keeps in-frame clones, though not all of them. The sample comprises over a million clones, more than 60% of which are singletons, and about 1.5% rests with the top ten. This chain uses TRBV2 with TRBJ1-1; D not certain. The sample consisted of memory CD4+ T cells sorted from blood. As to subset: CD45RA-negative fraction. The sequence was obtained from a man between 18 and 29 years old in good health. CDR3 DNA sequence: TGTGCCAGCAACGCCAGGATGAACACTGAAGCTTTCTTT. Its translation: CASNARMNTEAFF.